This passage covers 2 T cell receptor beta chains from one sample sequenced in a study of shared T cell receptors in the human thymus (dated by TCRdb to 2020 to 2023). Library construction relied on the immunoSEQ multiplex PCR assay. In TCRdb, the immuneACCESS table is reduced to in-frame sequences with V and J assigned. These tables do not hold every clone; where another copy was compared, an unresolved V gene accounts for under half, and the others remain unexplained. The sample table lists over 450,000 clones, 75% to 85% of them with a count of one. The ten largest clones capture about 0.013% of the sample. The same specimen was also included in a second study, on human thymus T cells.

Material: thymocytes. The receptor source for this set is a boy under three years old with a congenital heart defect. Donor details come from another sample of the same person, matched by shared clones.

This clone was found a few times. The chain couples TRBV13 to TRBJ2-7; 13 bases are a match to TRBD2. Germline CDR1 PRHDT, CDR2 FYEKMQ (reference sequence). The CDR3 totals 14 residues. Unmatched junction bases numbered 5, after V lost 5 bases and J lost 7 bases. For the CDR3, the DNA is TGTGCCAGCAGCCTCGGGACTAGCGGGAATGAGCAGTACTTC. This sequence encodes CASSLGTSGNEQYF.

The chain carries TRBV6-1 and TRBJ1-1; D is ambiguous. The CDR3 length is 12 residues. Trimming took 6 bases from V and 5 from J, leaving 10 bases between them. CDR1 and CDR2 (germline): MNHNS, SASEGT. Here the CDR3 reads CASSRGWTEAFF. CDR3 nucleotide sequence: TGTGCCAGCAGCCGCGGTTGGACTGAAGCTTTCTTT.